The sequence of this TCR beta chain was determined in a study of metastatic and nonmetastatic thyroid tumors (dated by TCRdb to about 2020). About the study as a whole: Repertoires from peripheral blood and from tumor or nodule tissue samples of malignant and benign thyroid patients were compared. What the authors observed across the whole study: In both blood and tumor samples, malignant tumors were reported to have significantly higher TCR beta diversity than benign nodules.

This clone was counted only a few times. Its antigen is still unknown. Per-base quality was not reported, and no clone a single base away is much larger than it. None of the patients had been given any treatment before thyroid surgery. Using T-cell receptor beta sequencing, the study looked back at clinical samples from patients collected from the early 2010s to the late 2010s. Library preparation used PCR. The instrument given in TCRdb is Illumina HiSeq 4000. The TCR beta-chain CDR3 region of each patient was profiled by high-throughput sequencing. The original pipeline was this. CDR3 differences across clinicopathological groups were used to build a classifier for discriminating distant-metastatic papillary thyroid cancer patients. To measure repertoire diversity the researchers used the Shannon index, while the Morisita-Horn index served to gauge how similar the tumor and blood repertoires were. TCRdb reprocessed the public reads (quality trimming at Q25 with fastp, clone calling with MiXCR) and kept in-frame beta chains. None of the V and J calls come from the authors' own analysis; TCRdb made them. For this sample there are more than 8,500 clones; around 28% appear just once. The ten largest make up 13% of the sample.

Between the V and J ends, shortened by 5 bases and 0 bases respectively, the junction contains 11 bases. The CDR3 goes from the cysteine to the phenylalanine over 15 residues. Of all the DNA, just the CDR3 is kept, 45 bases in frame from base 1. The clonotype originates from a female donor with papillary thyroid cancer or a benign thyroid nodule (not recorded which). Some clones in this sample may be carry-over from other donors' samples. Recombination connected TRBV12-3 or TRBV12-4 to TRBJ2-1; no D gene can be assigned with confidence. The sequencing sample was made of adjacent normal tissue. The CDR3 protein sequence reads: CASSQRSHSYNEQFF. The DNA is as follows: TGTGCCAGCAGTCAGCGTTCACACTCCTACAATGAGCAGTTCTTC.